This T cell receptor beta chain was documented in a study of blood T cell repertoires in COVID-19. Per the study methods: Amplification of reference gene primers provided the estimated nucleated cell counts. TCRdb's copy holds only in-frame clones and misses some; the assay was immunoSEQ multiplex PCR. V, J and clone size derive from that table, while D and trimming were established from the DNA sequence. The sample has roughly 150,000 clones, 89% seen once. CDR3 size: 16 residues. CDR1 and CDR2 (germline): KGHSH, LQKENI. The V gene lost 8 bases and the J gene lost 5 bases, with 22 bases spanning the gap.

The sample was peripheral blood. The chain joins TRBV18 to TRBJ1-5; D is possibly TRBD1 (5 bases). The clonotype was recovered from a man between 60 and 75 years old with acute or convalescent COVID-19. The CDR3 nucleotides read TGTGCCAGCGCGTCGGACGGTTCAGGGTTCGATCAGCCCCAGCATTTT. Encoded protein: CASASDGSGFDQPQHF.